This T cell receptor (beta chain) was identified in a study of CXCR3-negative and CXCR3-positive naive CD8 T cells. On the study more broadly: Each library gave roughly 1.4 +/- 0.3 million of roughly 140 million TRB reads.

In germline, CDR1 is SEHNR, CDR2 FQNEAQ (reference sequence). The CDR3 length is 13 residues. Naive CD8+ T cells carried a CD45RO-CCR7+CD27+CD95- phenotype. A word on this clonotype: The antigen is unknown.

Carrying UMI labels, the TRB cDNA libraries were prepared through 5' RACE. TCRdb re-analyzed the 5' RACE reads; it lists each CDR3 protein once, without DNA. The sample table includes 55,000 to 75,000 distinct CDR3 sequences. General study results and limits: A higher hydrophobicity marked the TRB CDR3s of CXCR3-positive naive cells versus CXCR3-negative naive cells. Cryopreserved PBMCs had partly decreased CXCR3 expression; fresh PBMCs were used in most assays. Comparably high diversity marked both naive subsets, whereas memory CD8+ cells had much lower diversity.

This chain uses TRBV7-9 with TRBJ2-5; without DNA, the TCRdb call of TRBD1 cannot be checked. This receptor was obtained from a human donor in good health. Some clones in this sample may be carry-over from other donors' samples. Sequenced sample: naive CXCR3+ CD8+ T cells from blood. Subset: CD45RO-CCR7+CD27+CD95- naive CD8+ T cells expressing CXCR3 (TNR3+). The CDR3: CASSGTGGETQYF.